A selection of T cell receptor beta chains follows, all from one sample in a study of graft-versus-host responses after intestinal transplantation. Method: immunoSEQ multiplex PCR; TCRdb's copy keeps in-frame clones and lacks some. The sample contains over 80,000 clones, 86% of which appear only once. Specimen: PBMCs, collected 255 days after intestinal transplant. These receptors originate from a human patient who received an intestinal transplant, so some T cells may come from the graft donor. Both conserved end residues are part of each CDR3. Each record gives: J gene, clone size, D gene, V gene, CDR3 DNA, CDR3 protein. D genes are given only for firm matches. The size entry is marked missing in some rows and otherwise reads once, few, many or a size class.

J gene: TRBJ1-1; clone size: .; D gene: TRBD1; V gene: TRBV25-1; CDR3 DNA: TGTGCCAGTACCAGTACAGGGGGAAGAACTGAAGCTTTCTTT; CDR3 protein: CASTSTGGRTEAFF
J gene: TRBJ2-1; clone size: .; D gene: TRBD1; V gene: TRBV19; CDR3 DNA: TGTGCCAGTAGTACCCCGACAGGGGGCACGAATGAGCAGTTCTTC; CDR3 protein: CASSTPTGGTNEQFF
J gene: TRBJ2-3; clone size: once; D gene: TRBD2; V gene: TRBV9; CDR3 DNA: TGTGCCAGCAGCGCGAGCGGGGGAATAGATACGCAGTATTTT; CDR3 protein: CASSASGGIDTQYF
J gene: TRBJ1-1; clone size: once; D gene: .; V gene: TRBV5-6; CDR3 DNA: TGTGCCAGCAGCTTGGCCAAGCTGGGTCCGAACACTGAAGCTTTCTTT; CDR3 protein: CASSLAKLGPNTEAFF
J gene: TRBJ1-1; clone size: .; D gene: .; V gene: TRBV6-5; CDR3 DNA: TGTGCCAGCAGTTACCGGACAGTCACTGAAGCCTTCTTT; CDR3 protein: CASSYRTVTEAFF
J gene: TRBJ2-7; clone size: .; D gene: .; V gene: TRBV14; CDR3 DNA: TGTGCCAGCAGCCAAGATGTAGCGGAGCAGTACTTC; CDR3 protein: CASSQDVAEQYF
J gene: TRBJ1-1; clone size: .; D gene: .; V gene: TRBV7-3; CDR3 DNA: TGTGCCAGCAGCCAAGGGAGGGAAAACACTGAAGCTTTCTTT; CDR3 protein: CASSQGRENTEAFF
J gene: TRBJ2-7; clone size: .; D gene: TRBD1; V gene: TRBV6-4; CDR3 DNA: TGTGCCAGTCATTCCCGGGACAGGGGGTCCTACGAGCAGTACTTC; CDR3 protein: CASHSRDRGSYEQYF
J gene: TRBJ2-7; clone size: .; D gene: .; V gene: TRBV28; CDR3 DNA: TGTGCCAGCAGTTTACTAGAGAGGGGTGTCGGGTACGAGCAGTACTTC; CDR3 protein: CASSLLERGVGYEQYF
J gene: TRBJ1-5; clone size: .; D gene: TRBD1; V gene: TRBV28; CDR3 DNA: TGTGCCAGCAGTCTACCGACAGGGGGCTGGGATCAGCCCCAGCATTTT; CDR3 protein: CASSLPTGGWDQPQHF
J gene: TRBJ2-7; clone size: .; D gene: .; V gene: TRBV4-1; CDR3 DNA: TGCGCCAGCAGCCAAAAAGGGTGGTCGGGGGGCTTAAGCTCCTACGAGCAGTACTTC; CDR3 protein: CASSQKGWSGGLSSYEQYF
J gene: TRBJ2-7; clone size: .; D gene: .; V gene: TRBV6-6; CDR3 DNA: TGTGCCAGCAGTTACTGGACCGTTAAGGACAACGAGCAGTACTTC; CDR3 protein: CASSYWTVKDNEQYF
J gene: TRBJ1-2; clone size: .; D gene: .; V gene: TRBV28; CDR3 DNA: TGTGCCAGCAGTTTTCTAGTCCGGGCGCAGGATGGCTACACCTTC; CDR3 protein: CASSFLVRAQDGYTF
J gene: TRBJ2-5; clone size: .; D gene: TRBD2; V gene: TRBV4-2; CDR3 DNA: TGTGCCAGCAGCCAAGACGAACTAGCGGTTACCTTCCAAGAGACCCAGTACTTC; CDR3 protein: CASSQDELAVTFQETQYF
J gene: TRBJ2-2; clone size: once; D gene: .; V gene: TRBV10-3; CDR3 DNA: TGTGCCATCAGGACCACAGTGAACACCGGGGAGCTGTTTTTT; CDR3 protein: CAIRTTVNTGELFF
J gene: TRBJ1-1; clone size: .; D gene: .; V gene: TRBV5-1; CDR3 DNA: TGCGCCAGCAGCCCCCGAGGGCTGGGCACTGAAGCTTTCTTT; CDR3 protein: CASSPRGLGTEAFF
J gene: TRBJ2-3; clone size: .; D gene: .; V gene: TRBV13; CDR3 DNA: TGTGCCAGCAGCTTAGCAGCGGTGGCTGATACGCAGTATTTT; CDR3 protein: CASSLAAVADTQYF
J gene: TRBJ2-3; clone size: .; D gene: .; V gene: TRBV9; CDR3 DNA: TGTGCCAGCAGCGTAGGGAAACATGGGGAGCAGTATTTT; CDR3 protein: CASSVGKHGEQYF
J gene: TRBJ1-6; clone size: .; D gene: .; V gene: TRBV19; CDR3 DNA: TGTGCCAGTAGTATCGGTACAGGGAGTGATTATAATTCACCCCTCCACTTT; CDR3 protein: CASSIGTGSDYNSPLHF
J gene: TRBJ2-4; clone size: .; D gene: .; V gene: TRBV6-6; CDR3 DNA: TGTGCCAGCAGTGGGACAGCCAAAAACATTCAGTACTTC; CDR3 protein: CASSGTAKNIQYF
J gene: TRBJ1-5; clone size: .; D gene: TRBD1; V gene: TRBV15; CDR3 DNA: TGTGCCACCAGCAGAGATGGGACAGGGGGATTACAGCCCCAGCATTTT; CDR3 protein: CATSRDGTGGLQPQHF
J gene: TRBJ2-1; clone size: once; D gene: .; V gene: TRBV6-6; CDR3 DNA: TGTGCCAGCAGTGGACAGAGGTCCATCCAATACAATGAGCAGTTCTTC; CDR3 protein: CASSGQRSIQYNEQFF
J gene: TRBJ1-1; clone size: .; D gene: .; V gene: TRBV19; CDR3 DNA: TGTGCCAGTAAAGGGGTGAACACTGAAGCTTTCTTT; CDR3 protein: CASKGVNTEAFF
J gene: TRBJ2-2; clone size: once; D gene: .; V gene: TRBV29-1; CDR3 DNA: TGCAGCGCCCTTTTGGTCGGCGGGGAGCTGTTTTTT; CDR3 protein: CSALLVGGELFF
J gene: TRBJ2-1; clone size: .; D gene: .; V gene: TRBV9; CDR3 DNA: TGTGCCAGCAGCCCCGCCGGGCGGAATGAGCAGTTCTTC; CDR3 protein: CASSPAGRNEQFF
J gene: TRBJ1-5; clone size: once; D gene: .; V gene: TRBV7-8; CDR3 DNA: TGTGCCAGCACCCCGAAGGGTTTCGGAAGGGGTCAGCCCCAGCATTTT; CDR3 protein: CASTPKGFGRGQPQHF
J gene: TRBJ1-1; clone size: once; D gene: .; V gene: TRBV28; CDR3 DNA: TGTGCCAGCAGTCCTGCAGCGAACACTGAAGCTTTCTTT; CDR3 protein: CASSPAANTEAFF
J gene: TRBJ1-6; clone size: once; D gene: .; V gene: TRBV30; CDR3 DNA: TGTGCCTGGAGTGACTTGAGGGGGGCATATTCACCCCTCCACTTT; CDR3 protein: CAWSDLRGAYSPLHF